Listed here are 32 T cell receptor beta chains from one sample, sequenced in a study of neurological immune-mediated disorders. TCRdb analysed the 5' RACE reads with MiXCR anew, one entry per CDR3 protein. The sample has over 50,000 distinct CDR3 sequences; over 5% are singletons. Sequencing was done on a sample of PBMCs. These receptors came from a human donor with multiple sclerosis. The donor label of this sample is uncertain.

This clonotype was recorded many times. The chain combines TRBV14 with TRBJ1-1; no firm D call. CDR1 and CDR2 from the germline V gene are SGHDN and FVKESK. Trimming shortened V by 2 bases and J by 6 bases, and 7 bases separated the two germline ends. CDR3 length: 12 residues. The CDR3 DNA reads TGTGCCAGCAGCCAATTTAGGTCTGAAGCTTTCTTT. The encoded protein is CASSQFRSEAFF.

Many counts were recorded for this clonotype. The chain couples TRBV10-2 to TRBJ1-2; D uncertain. The CDR3 extends over 10 amino acids. Germline-derived CDR1 and CDR2 are WSHSY and SAAADI. V was pared by 2 bases and J by 14 bases, with 9 bases between. CDR3 coding DNA: TGCGCCAGCAGTGAGAGTGGGCTAACCTTC. It is translated as CASSESGLTF.

This clonotype appeared many times. The chain combines TRBV29-1 with TRBJ2-1; TRBD2 is a possible D gene (5 bases). V lost 7 bases to trimming and J lost 1 base, with 11 bases between them. This CDR3 spans 13 amino acids. CDR1 and CDR2 (germline): SQVTM, ANQGSEA. CDR3 loop: CSADGISYNEQFF. The CDR3 nucleotides read TGCAGCGCGGACGGGATTTCCTACAATGAGCAGTTCTTC.

This clonotype was counted ten times or more. The chain joins TRBV9 to TRBJ2-1; 15 bases align to TRBD2. Germline values: CDR1 SGDLS, CDR2 YYNGEE. The CDR3 consists of 16 residues. The trim removed 7 bases at V and 2 bases at J, leaving 4 bases unmatched. CDR3 nucleotide sequence: TGTGCCAGCGGGACTAGCGGGGGGATTACCTACAATGAGCAGTTCTTC. Its translation is CASGTSGGITYNEQFF.

This clonotype was recorded many times. This chain uses TRBV29-1 with TRBJ2-1, with D perhaps matching TRBD1 (5 bases). CDR3 length: 10 amino acids. Germline lookup yields CDR1 SQVTM and CDR2 ANQGSEA. Trimming removed 7 bases at V and 7 bases at J, with 8 bases between. CDR3 nucleotide sequence: TGCAGCGCCCAGGGAAATGAGCAGTTCTTC. This codes for CSAQGNEQFF.

This clonotype showed up many times. V is TRBV5-1 and J is TRBJ1-2, with a tentative D call TRBD1 (5 bases). The CDR3 length is 15 residues. Germline V lookup: CDR1 SGHRS, CDR2 YFSETQ. Trimming took off 0 bases at V and 8 bases at J, with 17 bases between the two ends. This CDR3 reads CASSLGGTGGDGYTF. DNA for the CDR3: TGCGCCAGCAGCTTGGGGGGTACAGGAGGTGACGGCTACACCTTC.

In this sample, this clonotype turned up many times. The rearrangement uses TRBV29-1 and TRBJ2-1, with TRBD2 matching 8 bases. Germline CDR1 reads SQVTM; CDR2 reads ANQGSEA. The CDR3 contains 11 residues. V lost 6 bases and J lost 12; bases outside the gene matches: 7. The CDR3 sequence: CSVYIAGGQFF. CDR3 bases: TGCAGCGTGTATATCGCGGGGGGGCAGTTCTTC.

Comment on this clonotype: This may come from a read error, since a much larger clone is one base off. The conserved final phenylalanine or tryptophan is absent from the CDR3, which likely points to a read error. The DNA is left out, because the CDR3 cannot be placed on it with certainty; the CDR3 is given as TCRdb lists it. The gene calls are TRBV29-1 and TRBJ1-2. Ends included, the CDR3 has 8 residues. Germline values: CDR1 SQVTM, CDR2 ANQGSEA. CDR3 protein: CSVPGYPL.

In this sample, this clonotype turned up many times. V and J are TRBV21-1 and TRBJ2-1; the D call of TRBD1 is as the table states it, not checked on the DNA. TRBV21-1 is a documented pseudogene. There are 14 residues in the CDR3. The CDR3 sequence is CASSPGGSHPEQFF. CDR3 DNA: TGTGCCAGCAGCCCTGGGGGCTCGCATCCTGAGCAGTTCTTC.

This clonotype came up many times. The chain has TRBV20-1 and TRBJ2-7; D may be TRBD2 (5 bases). This CDR3 has 14 amino acids. Germline-derived CDR1 and CDR2 are DFQATT and SNEGSKA (reference sequence). V lost 3 bases, J lost 3 bases, and 15 bases lay in between. The CDR3 here is CSARRTWAGYEQYF. CDR3 coding DNA: TGCAGTGCTAGGCGCACGTGGGCGGGCTACGAGCAGTACTTC.

This clonotype was picked up many times. The chain recombines TRBV29-1 with TRBJ2-2; 10 nucleotides match TRBD1. CDR3 length: 15 amino acids. Germline CDR1 and CDR2: SQVTM and ANQGSEA. J gave up 5 bases and V 6 bases, and 9 bases lay outside the gene matches. The CDR3 here is CSVLADRGQTGELFF. In nucleotides, the CDR3 is TGCAGCGTCCTTGCCGACAGGGGGCAGACCGGGGAGCTGTTTTTT.

This clonotype has ten or more counts. V is TRBV20-1 and J is TRBJ2-4; 8 positions agree with TRBD1. The CDR3 sequence is 15 residues long. The V gene's germline CDR1 is DFQATT and CDR2 SNEGSKA (reference sequence). V was clipped by 3 bases and J by 0 bases; unmatched bases: 4. CDR3 region: CSASRQGLAKNIQYF. In DNA, the CDR3 is TGCAGTGCTAGCCGACAGGGGTTAGCCAAAAACATTCAGTACTTC.

This clonotype has a count of ten or more. J is TRBJ2-3 and V is TRBV15, with 7 bases lining up with TRBD2. Germline CDR1 reads LNHNV; CDR2 reads YYDKDF (reference sequence). Trimming removed 1 base from V and 4 bases from J; junction bases left unmatched: 5. This CDR3 is 15 amino acids long. The DNA of the CDR3 is TGTGCCACCAGCAGAGTGGACGGGGGGTCAGATACGCAGTATTTT. It yields the protein CATSRVDGGSDTQYF.

For the CDR3, the DNA is TGCGCCAGCAGCCTACGACTAGCGGGGGGCCGGGGTGAGCAGTTCTTC. It yields the protein CASSLRLAGGRGEQFF. The J gene is TRBJ2-1, the V gene TRBV5-1; 13 bases match TRBD2. Germline CDR1 and CDR2: SGHRS and YFSETQ. Germline trimming cut 4 bases from V and 9 bases from J; bases unmatched to any gene: 10. The CDR3 consists of 16 residues.

In its sample, this clonotype was seen many times. J is TRBJ1-6 and V is TRBV7-3; no reliable D call. Germline loops: CDR1 SGHTA, CDR2 FQGTGA. CDR3 length equals 14 residues. The V end lost 5 bases, the J end lost 10 bases, and 15 bases lay between the germline ends. This CDR3 reads CASSPKASGSPLHF. DNA for the CDR3: TGTGCCAGCAGCCCGAAGGCCTCTGGGTCACCCCTCCACTTT.

This chain connects TRBV5-8 to TRBJ2-1; the D gene is possibly TRBD1 (8 bases). This CDR3 has 16 amino acids. Germline loops: CDR1 SGHTS, CDR2 YDEGEE. Trimming cost V 3 bases and J 7 bases, with 20 bases left between them. Here the CDR3 reads CASSSADREGRNEQFF. DNA of the CDR3: TGTGCCAGCAGCTCGGCGGACAGGGAGGGTAGAAATGAGCAGTTCTTC.

This clonotype was counted ten times or more. The genes are TRBV29-1 and TRBJ1-5, with D maybe TRBD1 (6 bases). Germline CDR1 SQVTM, CDR2 ANQGSEA. The CDR3 runs to 13 residues. V lost 4 bases and J 6 bases, leaving 13 bases between the germline ends. Here the CDR3 reads CSVGGGEGQPQHF. DNA for the CDR3: TGCAGCGTTGGGGGGGGCGAGGGTCAGCCCCAGCATTTT.

The sample holds many counts of this clonotype. V is TRBV20-1 and J is TRBJ1-1, with 8 bases that match TRBD1. Germline loops: CDR1 DFQATT, CDR2 SNEGSKA (reference sequence). This CDR3 spans 13 amino acids. V was clipped by 5 bases and J by 5 bases; unmatched bases: 7. The CDR3 DNA reads TGCAGTGCTTCTGACAGGGGATCTACTGAAGCTTTCTTT. Translating it yields CSASDRGSTEAFF.

The gene calls are TRBV6-2 or TRBV6-3 and TRBJ2-1, with 12 bases aligning to TRBD2. The CDR3 has 16 amino acids. The V gene end was trimmed by 4 bases and the J gene end by 7 bases; junction bases not matched to a gene: 8. Germline CDR1 is MNHEY and CDR2 is SVGEGT. CDR3 nucleotides: TGTGCCAGCAGTTCGGCTAGCGGGGGGGCCGTAAATGAGCAGTTCTTC. Translating gives CASSSASGGAVNEQFF.

This clonotype was seen ten or more times. The chain recombines TRBV29-1 with TRBJ2-2, with 12 positions matching TRBD1. The length of the CDR3 is 17 residues. Germline V gives CDR1 SQVTM, CDR2 ANQGSEA. V gave up 8 bases and J gave up 3 bases; unmatched junction bases: 13. CDR3 DNA sequence: TGCAGCTTCGCTTCCGGGACAGGGGGCGCGGACACCGGGGAGCTGTTTTTT. It yields the protein CSFASGTGGADTGELFF.

Ten or more counts support this clonotype. The V gene is TRBV10-2, the J gene TRBJ2-2; TRBD2 might be the D (6 bases). The CDR3 contains 13 residues. The germline V and J ends were trimmed by 6 bases and 8 bases, with 13 bases remaining between them. Germline V gives CDR1 WSHSY, CDR2 SAAADI. The chain's CDR3 is CASRAVGGGELFF. The CDR3 region has the DNA TGCGCCAGCAGGGCCGTGGGAGGAGGGGAGCTGTTTTTT.

This clonotype showed up many times. The chain carries TRBV5-1 and TRBJ1-1; 8 nucleotides align to TRBD1. The V and J ends lost 1 base and 5 bases, in that order; junction bases with no gene match: 4. Germline V gives CDR1 SGHRS, CDR2 YFSETQ. This CDR3 region has 14 residues. The DNA of the CDR3 is TGCGCCAGCAGCTTGATGACAGGGGATACTGAAGCTTTCTTT. Protein sequence: CASSLMTGDTEAFF.

Notes on this clonotype: No DNA is shown, since the ends of the CDR3 on it are uncertain; the CDR3 is the one TCRdb lists. The chain couples TRBV5-1 to TRBJ1-1; TRBD1 reflects the table's D call only, with no check against the DNA. 22 amino acids form the CDR3, both terminal residues included. Germline loops: CDR1 SGHRS, CDR2 YFSETQ. CDR3 in amino acids: CASSFYICSAQTGGSMNTEAFF.

The sample holds many counts of this clonotype. V and J are TRBV5-1 and TRBJ2-2; D is possibly TRBD1 (6 bases). V was pared by 3 bases and J by 2 bases, with 11 bases between. This CDR3 spans 15 amino acids. Germline V lookup: CDR1 SGHRS, CDR2 YFSETQ. The DNA for the CDR3 is TGCGCCAGCAGCTCCATACAGGGAAACACCGGGGAGCTGTTTTTT. It translates to CASSSIQGNTGELFF.

This clonotype occurred many times. The chain recombines TRBV5-1 with TRBJ2-7, with D perhaps TRBD2 (6 bases). This CDR3 contains 14 residues. The germline V gene has CDR1 SGHRS and CDR2 YFSETQ. Trimming stripped 0 bases from V and 3 bases from J, with 10 bases between. The CDR3 region has the DNA TGCGCCAGCAGCTTGGCCGGGGGACTCTACGAGCAGTACTTC. Its translation: CASSLAGGLYEQYF.

This clonotype was counted ten times or more. The rearrangement joins TRBV27 to TRBJ1-2; tentative D call: TRBD1 (5 bases). Deletions cut 2 bases from V and 2 bases from J, with 12 bases between. This CDR3 is 15 amino acids long. Germline CDR1 reads MNHEY; CDR2 reads SMNVEV (reference sequence). In DNA, the CDR3 is TGTGCCAGCAGTTTAAAACCGGGACCGAACTATGGCTACACCTTC. Protein product: CASSLKPGPNYGYTF.

This rearrangement joins TRBV4-3 to TRBJ1-1, with unresolved D. Germline CDR1 reads LGHNA; CDR2 reads YSLEER. This CDR3 comprises 16 residues. Deletions cut 0 bases from V and 1 base from J, with 12 bases between. The chain's CDR3 is CASSQDRVGPNTEAFF. In nucleotides, the CDR3 is TGCGCCAGCAGCCAAGATCGGGTAGGGCCGAACACTGAAGCTTTCTTT.

Many counts were recorded for this clonotype. The chain links TRBV20-1 to TRBJ1-1; D gene uncertain. This CDR3 comprises 12 residues. Between the trimmed V and J ends, which lost 6 bases and 5 bases, there was a span of 13 bases. Germline CDR1 and CDR2: DFQATT and SNEGSKA (reference sequence). In nucleotides, the CDR3 is TGCAGTGCGGCCCCGGGGAGGACTGAAGCTTTCTTT. It yields the protein CSAAPGRTEAFF.

At least ten counts were recorded for this clonotype. The genes are TRBV5-1 and TRBJ2-7; TRBD1 matches at 9 bases. From germline, CDR1 is SGHRS and CDR2 YFSETQ. The ends lost 3 bases at V and 6 bases at J; junction bases unmatched: 10. This CDR3 spans 15 amino acids. The CDR3 is CASSSGQGGSGEQYF. CDR3 in DNA: TGCGCCAGCAGCTCGGGACAGGGAGGGAGCGGCGAGCAGTACTTC. The whole variable domain, remainder taken from reference TRBV5-1 and TRBJ2-7, is KAGVTQTPRYLIKTRGQQVTLSCSPISGHRSVSWYQQTPGQGLQFLFEYFSETQRNKGNFPGRFSGRQFSNSRSEMNVSTLELGDSALYLCASSSGQGGSGEQYFGPGTRLTVT.

This clonotype has only one observation. V usage is TRBV2 and J usage is TRBJ2-5; D perhaps matches TRBD1 (5 bases). Germline V gene lookup returns CDR1 SNHLY and CDR2 FYNNEI. The CDR3 sequence is 15 residues long. V lost 5 bases, J lost 5 bases, and 18 bases lay in between. The CDR3 coding sequence is TGTGCCAGCAGTCCACTGGGGCCTTCTTTGGAGACCCAGTACTTC. Translating it yields CASSPLGPSLETQYF.

This clonotype appeared many times. The rearrangement joins TRBV11-2 to TRBJ2-5; D is perhaps TRBD2 (6 bases). CDR1 is SGHAT and CDR2 is FQNNGV in the germline V gene. This CDR3 has 13 amino acids. V lost 5 bases and J lost 3, with 10 bases in between. The chain's CDR3 is CASSGGLKETQYF. CDR3 in DNA: TGTGCCAGCAGCGGGGGACTTAAAGAGACCCAGTACTTC.

This clonotype was detected ten times or more. This rearrangement joins TRBV5-1 to TRBJ2-2, with D possibly matching TRBD1 (6 bases). Deletions cut 0 bases from V and 7 bases from J, with 13 bases between. The CDR3 loop spans 15 amino acids. Germline assignment: CDR1 SGHRS and CDR2 YFSETQ. This CDR3 reads CASSLGQAEFGELFF. DNA of the CDR3: TGCGCCAGCAGCTTGGGACAGGCAGAATTCGGGGAGCTGTTTTTT.